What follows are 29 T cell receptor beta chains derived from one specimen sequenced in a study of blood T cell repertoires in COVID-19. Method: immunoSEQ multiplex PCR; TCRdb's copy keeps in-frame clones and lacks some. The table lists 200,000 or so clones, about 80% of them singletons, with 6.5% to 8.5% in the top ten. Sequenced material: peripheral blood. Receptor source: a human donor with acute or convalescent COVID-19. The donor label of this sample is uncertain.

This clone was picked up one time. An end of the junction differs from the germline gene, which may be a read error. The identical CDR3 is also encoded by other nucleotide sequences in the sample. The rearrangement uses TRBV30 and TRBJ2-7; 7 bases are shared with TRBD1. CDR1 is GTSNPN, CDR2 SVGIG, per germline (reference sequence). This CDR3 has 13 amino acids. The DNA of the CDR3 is TGTGCTTGGAGTAGGGGGCAGTCCTACGAGCAGTACTTC. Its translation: CAWSRGQSYEQYF.

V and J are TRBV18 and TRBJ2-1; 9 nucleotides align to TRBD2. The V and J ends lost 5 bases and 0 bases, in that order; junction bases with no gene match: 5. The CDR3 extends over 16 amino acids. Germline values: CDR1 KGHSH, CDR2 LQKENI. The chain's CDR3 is CASSVYSGGSYNEQFF. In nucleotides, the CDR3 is TGTGCCAGCTCAGTCTATAGCGGGGGCTCCTACAATGAGCAGTTCTTC. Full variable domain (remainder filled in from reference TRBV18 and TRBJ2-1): NAGVMQNPRHLVRRRGQEARLRCSPMKGHSHVYWYRQLPEEGLKFMVYLQKENIIDESGMPKERFSAEFPKEGPSILRIQQVVRGDSAAYFCASSVYSGGSYNEQFFGPGTRLTVL.

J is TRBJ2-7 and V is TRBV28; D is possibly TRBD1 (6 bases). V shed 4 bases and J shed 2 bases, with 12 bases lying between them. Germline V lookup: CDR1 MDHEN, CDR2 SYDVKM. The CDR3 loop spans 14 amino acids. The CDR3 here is CASSYQGKPYEQYF. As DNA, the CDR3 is TGTGCCAGCAGTTACCAGGGGAAACCCTACGAGCAGTACTTC.

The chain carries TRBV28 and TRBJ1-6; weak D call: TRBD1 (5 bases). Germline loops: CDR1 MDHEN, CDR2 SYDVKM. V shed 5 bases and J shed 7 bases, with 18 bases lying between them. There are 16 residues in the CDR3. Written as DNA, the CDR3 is TGTGCCAGCAGTACTCCGCGGGGGTCGGGGAATTCACCCCTCCACTTT. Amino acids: CASSTPRGSGNSPLHF.

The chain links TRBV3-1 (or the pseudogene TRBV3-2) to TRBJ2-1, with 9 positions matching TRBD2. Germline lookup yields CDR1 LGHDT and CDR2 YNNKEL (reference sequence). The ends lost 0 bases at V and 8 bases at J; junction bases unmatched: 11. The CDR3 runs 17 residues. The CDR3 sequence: CASSQEGRGRATYEQFF. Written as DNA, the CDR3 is TGTGCCAGCAGCCAAGAAGGGCGCGGGAGGGCCACATATGAGCAGTTCTTC.

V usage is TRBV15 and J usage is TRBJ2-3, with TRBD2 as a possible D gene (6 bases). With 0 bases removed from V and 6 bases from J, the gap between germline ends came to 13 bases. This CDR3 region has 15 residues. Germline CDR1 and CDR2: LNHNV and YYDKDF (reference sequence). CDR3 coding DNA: TGTGCCACCAGCAGAGATCAGGGCCGGGAGGATACGCAGTATTTT. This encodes CATSRDQGREDTQYF.

DNA of the CDR3: TGTGCCAGCAGCAGGGACAGGGGGACCGGGGAGCTGTTTTTT. Encoded protein: CASSRDRGTGELFF. The V gene is TRBV7-2, the J gene TRBJ2-2; 11 nucleotides line up with TRBD1. V gave up 5 bases and J gave up 5 bases; unmatched junction bases: 1. Germline CDR1 SGHTA, CDR2 FQGNSA. The CDR3 is 14 amino acids.

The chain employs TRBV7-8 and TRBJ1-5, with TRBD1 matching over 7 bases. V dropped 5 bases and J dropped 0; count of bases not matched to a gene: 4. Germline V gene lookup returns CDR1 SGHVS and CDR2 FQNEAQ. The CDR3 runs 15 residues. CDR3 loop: CASSPDRVSNQPQHF. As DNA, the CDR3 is TGTGCCAGCAGCCCAGACAGGGTTAGCAATCAGCCCCAGCATTTT.

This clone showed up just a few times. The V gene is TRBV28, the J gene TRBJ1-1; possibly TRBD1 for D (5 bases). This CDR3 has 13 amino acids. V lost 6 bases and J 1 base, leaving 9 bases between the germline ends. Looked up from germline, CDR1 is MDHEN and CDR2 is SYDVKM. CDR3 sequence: CASSPDTNTEAFF. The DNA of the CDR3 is TGTGCCAGCAGCCCGGACACGAACACTGAAGCTTTCTTT.

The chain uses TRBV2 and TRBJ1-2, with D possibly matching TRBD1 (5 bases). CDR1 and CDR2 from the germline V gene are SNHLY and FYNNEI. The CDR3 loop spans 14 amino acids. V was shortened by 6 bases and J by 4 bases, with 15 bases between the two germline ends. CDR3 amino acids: CASSSGGRVYGYTF. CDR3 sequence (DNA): TGTGCCAGCAGCTCCGGGGGTCGAGTCTATGGCTACACCTTC.

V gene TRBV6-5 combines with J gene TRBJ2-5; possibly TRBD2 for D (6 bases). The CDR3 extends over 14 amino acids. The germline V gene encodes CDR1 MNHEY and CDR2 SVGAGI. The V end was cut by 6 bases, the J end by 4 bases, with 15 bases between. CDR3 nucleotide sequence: TGTGCCAGCAGCCCCTTCCAGGGAGGAGAGACCCAGTACTTC. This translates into CASSPFQGGETQYF.

The CDR3 here is CASSFWTGGLSYEQYF. Written as DNA, the CDR3 is TGTGCCAGCAGCTTTTGGACTGGGGGCCTTTCCTACGAGCAGTACTTC. The chain employs TRBV3-1 (or the pseudogene TRBV3-2) and TRBJ2-7; weak D call: TRBD1 (6 bases). Germline V gene sequence: CDR1 LGHDT, CDR2 YNNKEL (reference sequence). This CDR3 has 16 residues. Trimming removed 5 bases from V and 1 base from J, with 18 bases in between.

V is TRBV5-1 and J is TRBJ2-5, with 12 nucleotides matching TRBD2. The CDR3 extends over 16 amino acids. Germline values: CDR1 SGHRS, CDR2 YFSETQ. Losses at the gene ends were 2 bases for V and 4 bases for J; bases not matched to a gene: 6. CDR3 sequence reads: CASSLLTSGRRETQYF. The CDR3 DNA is TGCGCCAGCAGCTTATTGACTAGCGGGAGACGAGAGACCCAGTACTTC.

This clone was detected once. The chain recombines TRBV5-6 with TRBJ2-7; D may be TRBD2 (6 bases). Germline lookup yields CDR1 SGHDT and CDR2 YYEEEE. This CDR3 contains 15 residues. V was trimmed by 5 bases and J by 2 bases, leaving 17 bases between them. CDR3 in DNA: TGTGCCAGCAGTTACCTGGGGGGAGCAACCTACGAGCAGTACTTC. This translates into CASSYLGGATYEQYF. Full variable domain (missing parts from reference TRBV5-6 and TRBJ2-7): DAGVTQSPTHLIKTRGQQVTLRCSPKSGHDTVSWYQQALGQGPQFIFQYYEEEERQRGNFPDRFSGHQFPNYSSELNVNALLLGDSALYLCASSYLGGATYEQYFGPGTRLTVT.

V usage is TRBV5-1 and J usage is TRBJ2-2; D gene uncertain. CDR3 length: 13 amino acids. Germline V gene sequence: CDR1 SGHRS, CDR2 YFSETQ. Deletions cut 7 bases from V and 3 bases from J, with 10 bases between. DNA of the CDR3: TGCGCCAGCGCCTCAGGTTACACCGGGGAGCTGTTTTTT. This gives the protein CASASGYTGELFF.

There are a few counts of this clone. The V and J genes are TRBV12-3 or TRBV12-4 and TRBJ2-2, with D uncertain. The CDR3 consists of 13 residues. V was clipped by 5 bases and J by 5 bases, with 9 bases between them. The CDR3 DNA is TGTGCCAGCAGTCCCGAGGAGACCGGGGAGCTGTTTTTT. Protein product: CASSPEETGELFF.

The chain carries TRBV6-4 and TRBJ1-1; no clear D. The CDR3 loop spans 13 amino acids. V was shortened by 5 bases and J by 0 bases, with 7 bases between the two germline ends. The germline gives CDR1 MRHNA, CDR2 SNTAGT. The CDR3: CASSSRLNTEAFF. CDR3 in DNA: TGTGCCAGCAGTTCGAGGTTGAACACTGAAGCTTTCTTT.

CDR3 protein: CASSRLGQDTQYF. Here the CDR3 DNA reads TGTGCCAGCAGCCGGTTGGGCCAAGATACGCAGTATTTT. This sequence joins TRBV7-9 and TRBJ2-3; D gene uncertain. The V end was cut by 5 bases, the J end by 5 bases, with 11 bases between. The CDR3 covers 13 residues. CDR1 and CDR2 from the germline V gene are SEHNR and FQNEAQ (reference sequence).

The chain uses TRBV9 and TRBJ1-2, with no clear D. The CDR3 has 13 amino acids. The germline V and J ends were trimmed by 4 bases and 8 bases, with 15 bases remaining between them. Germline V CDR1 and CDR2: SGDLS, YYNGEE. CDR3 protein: CASSSRPDGGYTF. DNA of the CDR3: TGTGCCAGCAGCTCCCGGCCCGACGGGGGCTACACCTTC. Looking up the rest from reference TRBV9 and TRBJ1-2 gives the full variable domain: DSGVTQTPKHLITATGQRVTLRCSPRSGDLSVYWYQQSLDQGLQFLIQYYNGEERAKGNILERFSAQQFPDLHSELNLSSLELGDSALYFCASSSRPDGGYTFGSGTRLTVV.

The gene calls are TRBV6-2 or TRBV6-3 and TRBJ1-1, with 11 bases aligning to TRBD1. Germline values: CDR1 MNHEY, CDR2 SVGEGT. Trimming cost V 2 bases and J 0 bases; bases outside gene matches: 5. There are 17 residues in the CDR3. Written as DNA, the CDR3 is TGTGCCAGCAGTTACCCAAGGACAGGGGGCATGAACACTGAAGCTTTCTTT. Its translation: CASSYPRTGGMNTEAFF.

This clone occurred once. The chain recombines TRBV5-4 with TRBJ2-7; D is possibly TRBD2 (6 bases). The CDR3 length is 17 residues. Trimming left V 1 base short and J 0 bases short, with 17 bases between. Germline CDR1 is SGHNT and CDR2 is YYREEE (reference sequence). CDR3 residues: CASSLRIVAASSYEQYF. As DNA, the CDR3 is TGTGCCAGCAGCTTGCGCATTGTAGCGGCTAGCTCCTACGAGCAGTACTTC.

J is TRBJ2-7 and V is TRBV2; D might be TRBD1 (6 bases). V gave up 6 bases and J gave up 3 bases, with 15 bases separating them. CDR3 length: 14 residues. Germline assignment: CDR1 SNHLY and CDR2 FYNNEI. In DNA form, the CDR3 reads TGTGCCAGCAGGAGTAGGACAGTAGGCTACGAGCAGTACTTC. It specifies CASRSRTVGYEQYF.

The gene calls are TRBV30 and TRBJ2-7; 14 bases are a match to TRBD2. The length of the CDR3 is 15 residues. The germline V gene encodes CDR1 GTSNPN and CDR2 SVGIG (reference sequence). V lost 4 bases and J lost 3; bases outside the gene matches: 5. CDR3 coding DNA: TGTGCCTGGACCAAAGGACTAGCGGGAGGCTACGAGCAGTACTTC. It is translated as CAWTKGLAGGYEQYF.

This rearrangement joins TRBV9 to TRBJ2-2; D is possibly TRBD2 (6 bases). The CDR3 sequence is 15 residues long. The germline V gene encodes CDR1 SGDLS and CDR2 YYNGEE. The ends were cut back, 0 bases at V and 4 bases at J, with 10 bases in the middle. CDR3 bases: TGTGCCAGCAGCGTAGTGGGGGGTCCCACCGGGGAGCTGTTTTTT. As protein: CASSVVGGPTGELFF.

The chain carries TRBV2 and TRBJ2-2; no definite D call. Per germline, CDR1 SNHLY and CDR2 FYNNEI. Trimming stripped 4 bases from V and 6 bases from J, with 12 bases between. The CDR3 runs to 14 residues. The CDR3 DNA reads TGTGCCAGCAGTGGGCAGGCCTGGCCCGGGGAGCTGTTTTTT. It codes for CASSGQAWPGELFF.

In DNA, the CDR3 is TGTGCCAGCTCTCCCGTCCGGGACAGGGACAACAATGAGCAGTTCTTC. Residues: CASSPVRDRDNNEQFF. V and J are TRBV18 and TRBJ2-1, with TRBD1 matching over 9 bases. CDR1 is KGHSH, CDR2 LQKENI, per germline. The CDR3 has 16 residues. V dropped 6 bases and J dropped 5; count of bases not matched to a gene: 11. Variable domain in full (rest from reference TRBV18 and TRBJ2-1): NAGVMQNPRHLVRRRGQEARLRCSPMKGHSHVYWYRQLPEEGLKFMVYLQKENIIDESGMPKERFSAEFPKEGPSILRIQQVVRGDSAAYFCASSPVRDRDNNEQFFGPGTRLTVL.

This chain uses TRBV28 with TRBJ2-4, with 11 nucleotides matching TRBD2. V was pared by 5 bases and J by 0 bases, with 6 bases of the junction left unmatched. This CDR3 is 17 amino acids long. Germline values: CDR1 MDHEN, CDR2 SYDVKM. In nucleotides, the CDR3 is TGTGCCAGCAGTCTCCGCGGGACTAGCGGAGCCAAAAACATTCAGTACTTC. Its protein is CASSLRGTSGAKNIQYF.

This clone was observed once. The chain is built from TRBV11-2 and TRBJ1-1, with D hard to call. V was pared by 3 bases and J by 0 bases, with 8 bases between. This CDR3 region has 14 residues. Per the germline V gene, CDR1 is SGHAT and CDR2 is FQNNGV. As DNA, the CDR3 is TGTGCCAGCAGCTTTTTAAGCATGAACACTGAAGCTTTCTTT. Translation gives CASSFLSMNTEAFF.

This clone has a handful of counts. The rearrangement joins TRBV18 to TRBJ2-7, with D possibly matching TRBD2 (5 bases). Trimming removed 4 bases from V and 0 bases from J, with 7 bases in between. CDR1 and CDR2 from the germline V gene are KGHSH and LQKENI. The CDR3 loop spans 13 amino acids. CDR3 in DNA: TGTGCCAGCTCACGGGAGAACTCCTACGAGCAGTACTTC. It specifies CASSRENSYEQYF. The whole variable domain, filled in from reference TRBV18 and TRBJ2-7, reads NAGVMQNPRHLVRRRGQEARLRCSPMKGHSHVYWYRQLPEEGLKFMVYLQKENIIDESGMPKERFSAEFPKEGPSILRIQQVVRGDSAAYFCASSRENSYEQYFGPGTRLTVT.